One sample yielded the 20 T cell receptor beta chains listed below, sequenced in a study of cytomegalovirus exposure and HLA in healthy donors listed by TCRdb under 2017. The library was generated by the immunoSEQ multiplex PCR assay. The multiplex PCR relied on a mix of 60 forward primers for TCR Vbeta segments and 13 reverse primers for TCR Jbeta segments. TCRdb carries this immuneACCESS record with in-frame sequences only. Its versions omit some clonotypes, under half of them owing to an unresolved V gene in the studies checked, with the rest unexplained. The record for this sample contains approximately 110,000 clones. About 2.5% of the sample is taken by the ten largest. Sequencing was done on a sample of PBMCs. The receptors come from a man aged 25-40 years in good health and CMV-seronegative.

The chain has TRBV27 and TRBJ2-1, with TRBD2 matching 11 bases. The CDR3 is made up of 15 amino acids. Trimming removed 3 bases from V and 8 bases from J; junction bases left unmatched: 6. Germline V CDR1 and CDR2: MNHEY, SMNVEV (reference sequence). The CDR3 DNA reads TGTGCCAGCAGTTTTACTAGCGGGAGACGATATGAGCAGTTCTTC. Translated: CASSFTSGRRYEQFF.

V is TRBV7-6 and J is TRBJ1-1; D call uncertain. The CDR3 covers 14 residues. V was pared by 5 bases and J by 4 bases, with 14 bases between. Germline CDR1 reads SGHVS; CDR2 reads FNYEAQ. The CDR3 bases are TGTGCCAGCAGCCCCCCCGCGGGGATCACTGAAGCTTTCTTT. Protein product: CASSPPAGITEAFF.

V is TRBV19 and J is TRBJ1-5; no firm D call. V lost 5 bases and J 4 bases, leaving 12 bases between the germline ends. The CDR3 totals 14 residues. CDR1 is LNHDA, CDR2 SQIVND, per germline (reference sequence). The CDR3 loop reads CASSRRSENQPQHF. For the CDR3, the DNA is TGTGCCAGTAGTCGGCGGTCCGAAAATCAGCCCCAGCATTTT.

V and J are TRBV5-1 and TRBJ1-2; D not resolved. V lost 6 bases and J lost 8, with 20 bases in between. Germline V gene lookup returns CDR1 SGHRS and CDR2 YFSETQ. This CDR3 has 14 amino acids. The CDR3 DNA reads TGCGCCAGCACGGCCACAGTTGAGAGTGGGGGCTACACCTTC. Protein: CASTATVESGGYTF.

The chain has TRBV7-3 and TRBJ2-3, with 8 nucleotides matching TRBD2. J lost 0 bases, V lost 5 bases, and 1 base had no gene match. The CDR3 runs 14 residues. Germline V gives CDR1 SGHTA, CDR2 FQGTGA. This chain's CDR3 is CASSPSGSTDTQYF. The CDR3 region has the DNA TGTGCCAGCAGCCCTAGCGGGAGCACAGATACGCAGTATTTT. Drawing the rest from reference TRBV7-3 and TRBJ2-3, the complete variable domain is GAGVSQTPSNKVTEKGKYVELRCDPISGHTALYWYRQSLGQGPEFLIYFQGTGAADDSGLPNDRFFAVRPEGSVSTLKIQRTERGDSAVYLCASSPSGSTDTQYFGPGTRLTVL.

The V gene is TRBV28, the J gene TRBJ2-7, with 8 nucleotides matching TRBD1. The germline V gene has CDR1 MDHEN and CDR2 SYDVKM. Trimming cost V 5 bases and J 3 bases; bases outside gene matches: 6. This CDR3 is 14 amino acids long. The CDR3: CASSRLTGGYEQYF. The CDR3 nucleotides are TGTGCCAGCAGTCGCCTAACAGGGGGCTACGAGCAGTACTTC.

The rearrangement links TRBV21-1 to TRBJ2-7; the table's D call TRBD1 went unverified against the DNA. TRBV21-1 is assigned pseudogene status. CDR3 size: 13 residues. CDR3 DNA sequence: TGTGCCAGCAGCAAAAGGACACCCTACGAGCAGTACTTC. It specifies CASSKRTPYEQYF.

This chain links TRBV19 with TRBJ2-6; 7 nucleotides line up with TRBD2. Germline V gene data show CDR1 as LNHDA and CDR2 as SQIVND (reference sequence). The CDR3 totals 15 residues. After removal of 6 bases from V and 4 bases from J, the junction contained 6 bases not matched to a gene. In DNA, the CDR3 is TGTGCCAGTAGGGAGGGAGGGCTCGGGGCCAACGTCCTGACTTTC. Its translation: CASREGGLGANVLTF.

V usage is TRBV6-1 and J usage is TRBJ1-1, with a tentative D call TRBD1 (6 bases). Trimming pared 3 bases from V and 3 bases from J, leaving 11 bases between. This CDR3 contains 14 residues. Germline loops: CDR1 MNHNS, CDR2 SASEGT. The CDR3 DNA is TGTGCCAGCAGTGATTCCAGGGGAGACACTGAAGCTTTCTTT. It translates to CASSDSRGDTEAFF.

The chain employs TRBV15 and TRBJ1-2; 10 nucleotides line up with TRBD1. After removal of 4 bases from V and 4 bases from J, the junction contained 3 bases not matched to a gene. This CDR3 contains 14 residues. Germline loops: CDR1 LNHNV, CDR2 YYDKDF (reference sequence). CDR3: CATSIRTGGYGYTF. The CDR3 region has the DNA TGTGCCACCAGCATCCGGACAGGGGGCTATGGCTACACCTTC.

The J gene is TRBJ2-2, the V gene TRBV6-1; 10 bases map to TRBD2. V lost 6 bases, J lost 3 bases, and 4 bases stayed unmatched. Germline-derived CDR1 and CDR2 are MNHNS and SASEGT. The CDR3 runs to 15 residues. The CDR3 reads CASSMLAGDTGELFF. The CDR3 DNA is TGTGCCAGCAGCATGCTAGCGGGAGACACCGGGGAGCTGTTTTTT.

This sequence joins TRBV28 and TRBJ2-7, with D hard to call. The CDR3 extends over 15 amino acids. Germline assignment: CDR1 MDHEN and CDR2 SYDVKM. V was cut by 6 bases and J by 0 bases, with 15 bases left in between. DNA for the CDR3: TGTGCCAGCAGCCCGCTAGAAGGAAGCTCCTACGAGCAGTACTTC. This gives the protein CASSPLEGSSYEQYF.

This CDR3 reads CSAKGGDRTDYTF. CDR3 nucleotide sequence: TGCAGCGCTAAGGGGGGGGACAGGACTGACTACACCTTC. V gene TRBV29-1 combines with J gene TRBJ1-2; 8 bases are shared with TRBD1. With 7 bases clipped from V and 10 bases from J, the junction kept 14 bases outside the gene matches. CDR1 and CDR2 from the germline V gene are SQVTM and ANQGSEA. CDR3 length: 13 residues.

This chain connects TRBV28 to TRBJ1-4, with TRBD1 as a possible D gene (5 bases). CDR3 size: 15 residues. V lost 6 bases and J lost 8, with 19 bases in between. Germline V gene lookup returns CDR1 MDHEN and CDR2 SYDVKM. DNA for the CDR3: TGTGCCAGCAGGCGATTGAGGCAGGGTTGGGAAAAACTGTTTTTT. Its translation is CASRRLRQGWEKLFF.

V and J are TRBV11-2 and TRBJ2-1; 8 bases are shared with TRBD1. The junction had 5 bases not matched to a gene; V was cut back by 8 bases and J by 5 bases. Germline V lookup: CDR1 SGHAT, CDR2 FQNNGV. The CDR3 is made up of 13 amino acids. The CDR3: CASLTGVNNEQFF. CDR3 DNA sequence: TGTGCCAGCCTGACAGGGGTCAACAATGAGCAGTTCTTC.

The chain links TRBV7-8 to TRBJ2-3, with D uncertain. Germline CDR1 and CDR2: SGHVS and FQNEAQ. V was pared by 3 bases and J by 0 bases, with 7 bases between. CDR3 length: 14 amino acids. CDR3 in DNA: TGTGCCAGCAGCTTCCAGAAAAGCACAGATACGCAGTATTTT. Amino acids: CASSFQKSTDTQYF.

CDR3 bases: TGTGCCAGCAGTCTAACGGGACTCCGCAGCGAGCAGTACTTC. Translated, it gives CASSLTGLRSEQYF. The rearrangement links TRBV28 to TRBJ2-7; D may be TRBD2 (6 bases). The CDR3 runs to 14 residues. V lost 5 bases and J 6 bases, leaving 17 bases between the germline ends. Germline V lookup: CDR1 MDHEN, CDR2 SYDVKM.

As concerns this clone: The sample contains more than one DNA sequence encoding this CDR3. This rearrangement joins TRBV7-9 to TRBJ2-7; D is possibly TRBD2 (6 bases). Deletions cut 5 bases from V and 0 bases from J, with 14 bases between. This CDR3 comprises 15 residues. From germline, CDR1 is SEHNR and CDR2 FQNEAQ (reference sequence). CDR3 in DNA: TGTGCCAGCAGCCTCCTCGGGGGAAGCTCCTACGAGCAGTACTTC. Translating gives CASSLLGGSSYEQYF.

The V and J genes are TRBV7-9 and TRBJ1-1, with 8 bases identical to TRBD1. Per the germline V gene, CDR1 is SEHNR and CDR2 is FQNEAQ (reference sequence). This CDR3 has 18 residues. After removal of 5 bases from V and 0 bases from J, the junction contained 14 bases not matched to a gene. The CDR3 region has the DNA TGTGCCAGCAGCGCCGGCGGTTACAGGGGGAAAGTGAACACTGAAGCTTTCTTT. This translates into CASSAGGYRGKVNTEAFF.

V is TRBV27 and J is TRBJ1-5, with 11 nucleotides matching TRBD1. V shed 2 bases, J shed 2 bases, and the junction held 2 bases outside the gene matches. The germline gives CDR1 MNHEY, CDR2 SMNVEV (reference sequence). The CDR3 covers 16 residues. This CDR3 reads CASSLVGQGGNQPQHF. The DNA for the CDR3 is TGTGCCAGCAGTTTAGTGGGACAGGGGGGCAATCAGCCCCAGCATTTT.